Listed here are 31 T cell receptor beta chains from one sample, sequenced in a study of cytomegalovirus exposure and HLA in healthy donors. The table came from immunoSEQ multiplex PCR; TCRdb's copy has only in-frame clones and leaves some out. The sample has under 250,000 clones, 87% seen once. The specimen sequenced was PBMCs. The receptors shown here come from a woman under 30 in good health and CMV-seropositive.

The rearrangement links TRBV13 to TRBJ2-1; 7 nucleotides align to TRBD2. Germline CDR1 is PRHDT and CDR2 is FYEKMQ (reference sequence). V lost 1 base and J lost 2; bases outside the gene matches: 5. The length of the CDR3 is 16 residues. The CDR3 reads CASSLAGGGTYNEQFF. The CDR3 nucleotides read TGTGCCAGCAGCTTAGCGGGGGGTGGAACCTACAATGAGCAGTTCTTC. The full variable domain, its missing parts supplied by reference TRBV13 and TRBJ2-1, is AAGVIQSPRHLIKEKRETATLKCYPIPRHDTVYWYQQGPGQDPQFLISFYEKMQSDKGSIPDRFSAQQFSDYHSELNMSSLELGDSALYFCASSLAGGGTYNEQFFGPGTRLTVL.

V gene TRBV4-1 combines with J gene TRBJ2-7; 7 bases are a match to TRBD2. Germline CDR1 and CDR2: MGHRA and YSYEKL. The CDR3 runs to 17 residues. Trimming took 0 bases from V and 5 from J; bases not matched to a gene: 13. CDR3 DNA sequence: TGCGCCAGCAGCCAAGAACTTGGCGGGACTATCGGCAACGAGCAGTACTTC. Protein: CASSQELGGTIGNEQYF.

This rearrangement joins TRBV9 to TRBJ2-4; TRBD1 is a possible D gene (7 bases). CDR1 and CDR2 from the germline V gene are SGDLS and YYNGEE. This CDR3 has 16 residues. Trimming took off 4 bases at V and 8 bases at J, with 22 bases between the two ends. CDR3 coding DNA: TGTGCCAGCAGCCCAGGGGGGTGGGGGGCATCGGACATTCAGTACTTC. It translates to CASSPGGWGASDIQYF.

The chain carries TRBV9 and TRBJ2-1; 8 bases are shared with TRBD2. Germline CDR1 and CDR2: SGDLS and YYNGEE. V lost 1 base and J lost 7; bases outside the gene matches: 10. The CDR3 consists of 16 residues. Here the CDR3 reads CASSVSTLAGKNEQFF. The CDR3 DNA sequence: TGTGCCAGCAGCGTATCCACATTAGCGGGAAAGAATGAGCAGTTCTTC.

The CDR3 sequence is CASSPSGANGQPQHF. As DNA, the CDR3 is TGTGCCAGCTCACCGTCAGGGGCAAATGGTCAGCCCCAGCATTTT. The gene calls are TRBV18 and TRBJ1-5; maybe TRBD1 (6 bases). Germline CDR1 KGHSH, CDR2 LQKENI. CDR3 size: 15 residues. Trimming cost V 3 bases and J 6 bases, with 15 bases left between them.

The V call is TRBV28, the J call TRBJ1-1; D is perhaps TRBD1 (5 bases). The CDR3 contains 15 residues. V gave up 6 bases and J gave up 1 base, with 15 bases separating them. CDR1 is MDHEN and CDR2 is SYDVKM in the germline V gene. The CDR3 reads CASRVATAGNTEAFF. CDR3 coding DNA: TGTGCCAGCAGGGTTGCGACAGCAGGGAACACTGAAGCTTTCTTT. Complete variable domain (other parts from reference TRBV28 and TRBJ1-1): DVKVTQSSRYLVKRTGEKVFLECVQDMDHENMFWYRQDPGLGLRLIYFSYDVKMKEKGDIPEGYSVSREKKERFSLILESASTNQTSMYLCASRVATAGNTEAFFGQGTRLTVV.

The genes are TRBV12-2 and TRBJ2-1; TRBD2, as called in the table, went unchecked against the DNA. TRBV12-2 is a pseudogene. The CDR3 is 16 amino acids. The chain's CDR3 is CASRSRKRDWKNEQFF. For the CDR3, the DNA is TGTGCAAGTCGCTCAAGAAAACGGGACTGGAAAAATGAGCAGTTCTTC.

V and J are TRBV9 and TRBJ1-4; 9 bases map to TRBD1. The CDR3 spans 14 residues. The J segment lost 6 bases and the V segment lost 2 bases, leaving 2 bases of the junction unmatched. Germline assignment: CDR1 SGDLS and CDR2 YYNGEE. For the CDR3, the DNA is TGTGCCAGCAGCGTCGGGACAGGGTATGAAAAACTGTTTTTT. It encodes CASSVGTGYEKLFF.

The CDR3 coding sequence is TGTGCCAGCTCACCGGGACAGTTGAACACTGAAGCTTTCTTT. Encoded protein: CASSPGQLNTEAFF. V gene TRBV18 combines with J gene TRBJ1-1, with 7 bases identical to TRBD1. Looked up from germline, CDR1 is KGHSH and CDR2 is LQKENI. There are 14 residues in the CDR3. V trimming: 3 bases; J trimming: 0 bases; junction bases outside the gene matches: 1.

The chain joins TRBV19 to TRBJ1-1, with 8 bases fitting TRBD1. Germline CDR1 is LNHDA and CDR2 is SQIVND (reference sequence). The CDR3 extends over 14 amino acids. The V gene end was trimmed by 8 bases and the J gene end by 0 bases; junction bases not matched to a gene: 5. The CDR3 protein is CASSDRVMNTEAFF. In DNA, the CDR3 is TGTGCCAGTTCGGACAGGGTGATGAACACTGAAGCTTTCTTT.

V is TRBV7-9 and J is TRBJ1-4; 9 bases match TRBD1. The ends lost 3 bases at V and 4 bases at J; junction bases unmatched: 3. CDR1 is SEHNR, CDR2 FQNEAQ, per germline (reference sequence). This CDR3 spans 15 amino acids. This CDR3 is CASSFEGQGNEKLFF. Written as DNA, the CDR3 is TGTGCCAGCAGCTTTGAGGGACAGGGTAATGAAAAACTGTTTTTT.

J is TRBJ2-7 and V is TRBV7-8; 9 positions agree with TRBD2. J gave up 6 bases and V 4 bases, and 13 bases lay outside the gene matches. Germline CDR1 is SGHVS and CDR2 is FQNEAQ. The CDR3 has 16 amino acids. The CDR3 DNA reads TGTGCCAGCAGCTACGGCCGGCTAGCGGGATTAAGCGAGCAGTACTTC. It translates to CASSYGRLAGLSEQYF.

This rearrangement joins TRBV25-1 to TRBJ2-1, with a weak D call TRBD1 (6 bases). The length of the CDR3 is 15 residues. Germline-derived CDR1 and CDR2 are MGHDK and SYGVNS. The V end was cut by 3 bases, the J end by 0 bases, with 9 bases between. CDR3 in amino acids: CASSDGQSSYNEQFF. The CDR3 DNA is TGTGCCAGCAGTGACGGACAGAGCTCCTACAATGAGCAGTTCTTC.

This clone has only one observation. The chain links TRBV6-1 to TRBJ1-3; D is possibly TRBD1 (5 bases). Looked up from germline, CDR1 is MNHNS and CDR2 is SASEGT. V was cut by 1 base and J by 1 base, with 8 bases left in between. CDR3 length equals 15 residues. This chain's CDR3 is CASSEVRGSGNTIYF. CDR3 nucleotide sequence: TGTGCCAGCAGTGAAGTACGGGGGTCTGGAAACACCATATATTTT.

This clone was detected a few times. V and J are TRBV9 and TRBJ1-5; TRBD1 might be the D (6 bases). Per germline, CDR1 SGDLS and CDR2 YYNGEE. This CDR3 is built from 12 residues. Trimming pared 8 bases from V and 3 bases from J, leaving 9 bases between. DNA for the CDR3: TGTGCCAGTGGACAGCTCAATCAGCCCCAGCATTTT. Amino acids: CASGQLNQPQHF.

The CDR3 loop is CASSRDLEQFF. The CDR3 DNA is TGCGCCAGCAGCCGGGACTTAGAGCAGTTCTTC. The V call is TRBV10-2, the J call TRBJ2-1, with D tentatively TRBD2 (6 bases). CDR3 size: 11 residues. The germline V gene encodes CDR1 WSHSY and CDR2 SAAADI. V was shortened by 6 bases and J by 10 bases, with 10 bases between the two germline ends.

V is TRBV18 and J is TRBJ1-2; the D gene is possibly TRBD1 (5 bases). The germline V gene encodes CDR1 KGHSH and CDR2 LQKENI. CDR3 size: 13 residues. Trimming removed 5 bases at V and 4 bases at J, with 11 bases between. CDR3 sequence (DNA): TGTGCCAGCTCAGCGGGGCATGGCTATGGCTACACCTTC. Residues: CASSAGHGYGYTF.

The V gene is TRBV18, the J gene TRBJ2-7; TRBD1 matches at 10 bases. The V and J ends lost 4 bases and 7 bases, in that order; junction bases with no gene match: 16. Per germline, CDR1 KGHSH and CDR2 LQKENI. This CDR3 contains 17 residues. The CDR3 spells CASSLLPLRDRGREQYF. The CDR3 coding sequence is TGTGCCAGCTCACTATTACCCCTCCGGGACAGGGGTAGGGAGCAGTACTTC. Full variable domain (rest looked up from reference TRBV18 and TRBJ2-7): NAGVMQNPRHLVRRRGQEARLRCSPMKGHSHVYWYRQLPEEGLKFMVYLQKENIIDESGMPKERFSAEFPKEGPSILRIQQVVRGDSAAYFCASSLLPLRDRGREQYFGPGTRLTVT.

This clone was seen a handful of times. The V gene is TRBV10-3, the J gene TRBJ1-2; weak D call: TRBD1 (5 bases). Germline loops: CDR1 ENHRY, CDR2 SYGVKD. Trimming cost V 6 bases and J 4 bases, with 12 bases left between them. The CDR3 is 13 amino acids. DNA for the CDR3: TGTGCCATCAGCAAGGACACGGCCTATGGCTACACCTTC. As protein: CAISKDTAYGYTF.

V gene TRBV27 combines with J gene TRBJ1-5, with 8 bases fitting TRBD1. V gave up 2 bases and J gave up 7 bases; unmatched junction bases: 4. The CDR3 length is 14 residues. Germline V gene sequence: CDR1 MNHEY, CDR2 SMNVEV (reference sequence). CDR3 DNA sequence: TGTGCCAGCAGTTTAACAGGGGGAAGACAGCCCCAGCATTTT. The encoded protein is CASSLTGGRQPQHF.

The chain couples TRBV5-1 to TRBJ2-1; possible D gene TRBD1, 5 bases. Deletions cut 4 bases from V and 5 bases from J, with 16 bases between. The CDR3 has 15 residues. Germline lookup yields CDR1 SGHRS and CDR2 YFSETQ. In DNA, the CDR3 is TGCGCCAGCAGCGGAGACAGAAGGTCCCACAATGAGCAGTTCTTC. Translated: CASSGDRRSHNEQFF.

The rearrangement links TRBV7-2 to TRBJ2-7; D is unclear. Germline CDR1 reads SGHTA; CDR2 reads FQGNSA. V was shortened by 2 bases and J by 6 bases, with 5 bases between the two germline ends. The CDR3 length is 11 residues. DNA of the CDR3: TGTGCCAGCAGCTTAAACTCCGAGCAGTACTTC. Translation: CASSLNSEQYF.

The V call is TRBV7-9, the J call TRBJ1-1; no reliable D call. The CDR3 sequence is 13 residues long. Trimming pared 3 bases from V and 4 bases from J, leaving 9 bases between. Germline values: CDR1 SEHNR, CDR2 FQNEAQ (reference sequence). CDR3 loop: CASSLTGFTEAFF. The CDR3, as DNA: TGTGCCAGCAGCTTGACGGGTTTCACTGAAGCTTTCTTT.

The gene calls are TRBV11-2 and TRBJ1-1; no clear D. Germline V gene sequence: CDR1 SGHAT, CDR2 FQNNGV. The V gene lost 1 base and the J gene lost 3 bases, with 6 bases spanning the gap. This CDR3 has 13 amino acids. The CDR3 here is CASSLAEYTEAFF. Written as DNA, the CDR3 is TGTGCCAGCAGCTTAGCCGAGTACACTGAAGCTTTCTTT.

J is TRBJ1-1 and V is TRBV25-1; 7 bases fit TRBD1. After removal of 4 bases from V and 4 bases from J, the junction contained 9 bases not matched to a gene. Germline CDR1 reads MGHDK; CDR2 reads SYGVNS. This CDR3 has 15 residues. The chain's CDR3 is CASSGSRQGGTEAFF. The CDR3 coding sequence is TGTGCCAGCAGTGGGAGCAGACAGGGAGGCACTGAAGCTTTCTTT.

The chain joins TRBV27 to TRBJ1-1; a weak D match, TRBD1 (5 bases). The germline V gene has CDR1 MNHEY and CDR2 SMNVEV (reference sequence). V was pared by 7 bases and J by 4 bases, with 16 bases between. The length of the CDR3 is 14 residues. CDR3 nucleotides: TGTGCCAGCACCAAGGCAGGGATCGGCACTGAAGCTTTCTTT. Encoded protein: CASTKAGIGTEAFF.

The chain links TRBV5-1 to TRBJ2-5, with 7 bases fitting TRBD2. Per germline, CDR1 SGHRS and CDR2 YFSETQ. The CDR3 is 13 amino acids. J was trimmed by 2 bases and V by 7 bases; bases with no gene match: 5. The CDR3 spells CASRGGDQETQYF. The CDR3 region has the DNA TGCGCCAGCCGTGGGGGGGATCAAGAGACCCAGTACTTC.

The V gene is TRBV6-1, the J gene TRBJ2-5; TRBD2 agrees at 13 bases. The trim removed 5 bases at V and 3 bases at J, leaving 3 bases unmatched. In germline, CDR1 is MNHNS, CDR2 SASEGT. The CDR3 is made up of 15 amino acids. CDR3 DNA: TGTGCCAGCAGTCTAGGACTAGCGGGAGAAGAGACCCAGTACTTC. It encodes CASSLGLAGEETQYF.

The rearrangement uses TRBV5-1 and TRBJ2-5; possibly TRBD2 for D (6 bases). The V gene lost 3 bases and the J gene lost 5 bases, with 14 bases spanning the gap. Germline values: CDR1 SGHRS, CDR2 YFSETQ. The CDR3 length is 14 residues. The CDR3 spells CASSSPTGEETQYF. As DNA, the CDR3 is TGCGCCAGCAGCTCTCCGACGGGGGAGGAGACCCAGTACTTC.

The CDR3 region has the DNA TGCGCCAGCAGCCCGCGGGGACGGACCTCTGGGGCCAACGTCCTGACTTTC. Protein product: CASSPRGRTSGANVLTF. The rearrangement uses TRBV5-1 and TRBJ2-6; D is possibly TRBD2 (6 bases). This CDR3 contains 17 residues. Trimming cost V 4 bases and J 0 bases, with 14 bases left between them. Germline values: CDR1 SGHRS, CDR2 YFSETQ. The entire variable domain, with the rest obtained from reference TRBV5-1 and TRBJ2-6, is as follows: KAGVTQTPRYLIKTRGQQVTLSCSPISGHRSVSWYQQTPGQGLQFLFEYFSETQRNKGNFPGRFSGRQFSNSRSEMNVSTLELGDSALYLCASSPRGRTSGANVLTFGAGSRLTVL.

The chain employs TRBV27 and TRBJ2-7; weak D call: TRBD2 (5 bases). V was clipped by 5 bases and J by 3 bases, with 11 bases between them. CDR3 size: 13 residues. Germline CDR1 MNHEY, CDR2 SMNVEV (reference sequence). The CDR3 reads CASSLTRDYEQYF. The CDR3 DNA is TGTGCCAGCAGTCTTACGAGGGACTACGAGCAGTACTTC.